This TCR beta chain was retrieved from a study of regulatory T cells in long-lasting Graves disease. About the study: Newly diagnosed Graves' patients had taken antithyroid drugs under 3 months.

This clonotype occurred many times. The target antigen is unknown. The time point here: newly diagnosed GD, antithyroid drugs for less than 3 months. The TCR library was prepared using RNA isolated from PBMCs. According to the study, TCR beta libraries were built with iRepertoire HTBI primers and CDR3-region Arm-PCR. Each CDR3 protein is one row after TCRdb ran MiXCR on the multiplex PCR reads. The sample carries 300,000 to 400,000 distinct CDR3 sequences, 15% to 20% recorded once. Trimming cost V 4 bases and J 7 bases; bases outside gene matches: 10. CDR3 length: 15 residues. In germline, CDR1 is LNHNV, CDR2 YYDKDF (reference sequence). Findings and caveats of the study: Favored usage of TRBV28, TRBJ1-2 and TRBJ2-5 was recorded in persistent disease.

The rearrangement joins TRBV15 to TRBJ2-5; TRBD2 matches 9 bases. This specimen consisted of peripheral blood mononuclear cells (PBMCs), obtained at new diagnosis, from a patient treated with antithyroid drugs. The TCR was taken from a female donor with Graves disease. Here the CDR3 DNA reads TGTGCCACCAGCACCGGGGAGCGGGAGGTTGGGACCCAGTACTTC. Encoded protein: CATSTGEREVGTQYF.